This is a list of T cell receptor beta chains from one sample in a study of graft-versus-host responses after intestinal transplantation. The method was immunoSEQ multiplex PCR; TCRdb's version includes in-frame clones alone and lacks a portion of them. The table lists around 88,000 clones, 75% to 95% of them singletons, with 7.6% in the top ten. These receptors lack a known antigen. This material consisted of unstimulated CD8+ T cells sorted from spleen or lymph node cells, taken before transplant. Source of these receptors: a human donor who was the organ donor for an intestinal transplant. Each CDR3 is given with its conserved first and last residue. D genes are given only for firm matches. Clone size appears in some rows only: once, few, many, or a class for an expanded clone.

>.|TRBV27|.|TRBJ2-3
CASSSTNPYTDTQYF
TGTGCCAGCAGTTCCACAAATCCTTACACAGATACGCAGTATTTT
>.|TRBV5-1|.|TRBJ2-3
CASSRGTDTFNTQYF
TGCGCCAGCAGCCGCGGGACAGATACCTTCAATACGCAGTATTTT
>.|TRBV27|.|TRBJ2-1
CASSLFAGYEQFF
TGTGCCAGCAGTCTTTTTGCGGGGTATGAGCAGTTCTTC
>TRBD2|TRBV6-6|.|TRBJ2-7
CASGTSGGADEQYF
TGTGCCAGCGGCACTAGCGGGGGGGCTGACGAGCAGTACTTC
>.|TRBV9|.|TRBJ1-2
CASSRLTDTNYGYTF
TGTGCCAGCAGCCGTCTGACAGACACTAACTATGGCTACACCTTC
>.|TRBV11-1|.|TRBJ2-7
CASSLGRGTYEQYF
TGTGCCAGCAGCTTAGGGCGGGGCACCTACGAGCAGTACTTC
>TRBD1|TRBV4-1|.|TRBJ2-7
CASSPGDRGYEQYF
TGCGCCAGCAGCCCCGGGGACAGGGGTTACGAGCAGTACTTC
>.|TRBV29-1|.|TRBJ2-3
CSVVWGRRPTDTQYF
TGCAGCGTTGTTTGGGGCAGACGTCCCACAGATACGCAGTATTTT
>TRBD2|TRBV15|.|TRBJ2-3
CATSSTSGRVHTQYF
TGTGCCACCAGCAGTACTAGCGGGAGGGTACATACGCAGTATTTT
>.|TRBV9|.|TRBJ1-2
CASSTRGDGYTF
TGTGCCAGCAGCACGAGGGGCGATGGCTACACCTTC
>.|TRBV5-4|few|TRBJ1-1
CASSLGQVNTEAFF
TGTGCCAGCAGCTTGGGACAGGTGAACACTGAAGCTTTCTTT
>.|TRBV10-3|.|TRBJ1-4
CAISGDQGEKLFF
TGTGCCATCAGTGGGGATCAGGGGGAAAAACTGTTTTTT
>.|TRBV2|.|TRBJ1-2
CASSENRSYGYTF
TGTGCCAGCAGCGAGAACAGGAGCTATGGCTACACCTTC
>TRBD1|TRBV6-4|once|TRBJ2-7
CARSLTGQGNEQYF
TGTGCCCGATCCTTGACGGGACAGGGGAACGAGCAGTACTTC
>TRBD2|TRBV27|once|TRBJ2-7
CASSSPSGSSYEQYF
TGTGCCAGCAGTTCCCCTAGCGGGAGCTCCTACGAGCAGTACTTC
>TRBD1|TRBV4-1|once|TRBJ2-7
CASSQPGQGLYEQYF
TGCGCCAGCAGCCAACCGGGACAGGGGCTTTACGAGCAGTACTTC
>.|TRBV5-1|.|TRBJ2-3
CASSLISANPSTDTQYF
TGCGCCAGCAGCCTGATTTCAGCGAACCCTAGCACAGATACGCAGTATTTT
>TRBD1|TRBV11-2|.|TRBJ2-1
CASSSARDRDYNEQFF
TGTGCCAGCAGCTCGGCCCGGGACAGGGACTACAATGAGCAGTTCTTC